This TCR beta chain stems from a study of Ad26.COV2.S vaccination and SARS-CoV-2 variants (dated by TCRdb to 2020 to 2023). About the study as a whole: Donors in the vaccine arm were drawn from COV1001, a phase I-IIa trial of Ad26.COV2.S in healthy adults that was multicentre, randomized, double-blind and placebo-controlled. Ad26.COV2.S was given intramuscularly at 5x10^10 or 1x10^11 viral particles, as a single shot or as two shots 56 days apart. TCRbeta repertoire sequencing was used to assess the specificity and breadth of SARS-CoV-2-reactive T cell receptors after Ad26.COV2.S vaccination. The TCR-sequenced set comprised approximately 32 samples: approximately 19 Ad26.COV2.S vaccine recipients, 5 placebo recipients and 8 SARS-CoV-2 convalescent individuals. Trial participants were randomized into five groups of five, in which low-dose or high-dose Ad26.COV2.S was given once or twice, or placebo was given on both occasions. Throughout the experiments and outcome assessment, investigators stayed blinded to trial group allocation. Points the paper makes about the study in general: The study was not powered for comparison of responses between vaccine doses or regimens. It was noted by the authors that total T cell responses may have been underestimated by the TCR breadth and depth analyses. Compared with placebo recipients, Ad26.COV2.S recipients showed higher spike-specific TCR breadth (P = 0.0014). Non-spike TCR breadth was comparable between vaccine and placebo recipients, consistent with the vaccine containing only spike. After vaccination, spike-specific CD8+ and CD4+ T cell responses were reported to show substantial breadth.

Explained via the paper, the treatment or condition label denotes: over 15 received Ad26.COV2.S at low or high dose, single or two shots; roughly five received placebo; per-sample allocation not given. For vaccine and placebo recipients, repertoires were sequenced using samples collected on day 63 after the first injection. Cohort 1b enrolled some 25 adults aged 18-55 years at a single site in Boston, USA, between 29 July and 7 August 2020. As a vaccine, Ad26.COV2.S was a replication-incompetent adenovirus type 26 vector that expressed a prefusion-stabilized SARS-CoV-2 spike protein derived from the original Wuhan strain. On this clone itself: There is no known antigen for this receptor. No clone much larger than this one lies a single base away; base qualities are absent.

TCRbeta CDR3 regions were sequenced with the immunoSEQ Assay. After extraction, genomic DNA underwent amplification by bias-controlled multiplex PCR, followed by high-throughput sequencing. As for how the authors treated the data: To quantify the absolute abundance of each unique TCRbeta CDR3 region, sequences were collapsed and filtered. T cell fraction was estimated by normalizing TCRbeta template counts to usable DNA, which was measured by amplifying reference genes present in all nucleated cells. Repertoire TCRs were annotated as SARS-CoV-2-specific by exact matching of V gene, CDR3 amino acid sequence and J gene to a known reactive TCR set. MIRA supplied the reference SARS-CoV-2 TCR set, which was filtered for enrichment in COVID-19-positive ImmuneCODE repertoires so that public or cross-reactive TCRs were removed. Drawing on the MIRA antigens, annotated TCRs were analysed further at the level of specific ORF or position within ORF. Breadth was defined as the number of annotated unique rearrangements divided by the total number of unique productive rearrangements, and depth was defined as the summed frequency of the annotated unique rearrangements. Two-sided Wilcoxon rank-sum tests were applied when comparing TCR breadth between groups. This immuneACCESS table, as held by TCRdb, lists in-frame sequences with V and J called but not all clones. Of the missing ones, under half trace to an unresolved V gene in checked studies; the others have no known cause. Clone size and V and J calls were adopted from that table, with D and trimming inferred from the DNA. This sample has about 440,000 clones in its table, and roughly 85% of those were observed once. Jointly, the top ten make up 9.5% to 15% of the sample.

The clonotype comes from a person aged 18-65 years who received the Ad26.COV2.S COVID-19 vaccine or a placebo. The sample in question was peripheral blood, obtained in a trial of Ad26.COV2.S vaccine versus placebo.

The encoded CDR3 is CASSQESERLAGVDEQFF. The DNA sequence is TGCGCCAGCAGCCAAGAGTCGGAACGGCTAGCGGGAGTTGATGAGCAGTTCTTC. This chain is built from TRBV4-3 and TRBJ2-1, and 10 bases in between align with TRBD2. V is cut back by 0 bases and J by 8 bases, with 13 bases in the junction unmatched. From cysteine to phenylalanine, the CDR3 is 18 amino acids long. Just CDR3 DNA is preserved here, 54 bases in frame from base 1. CDR1 and CDR2 were assigned from the germline V gene as LGHNA and YSLEER.